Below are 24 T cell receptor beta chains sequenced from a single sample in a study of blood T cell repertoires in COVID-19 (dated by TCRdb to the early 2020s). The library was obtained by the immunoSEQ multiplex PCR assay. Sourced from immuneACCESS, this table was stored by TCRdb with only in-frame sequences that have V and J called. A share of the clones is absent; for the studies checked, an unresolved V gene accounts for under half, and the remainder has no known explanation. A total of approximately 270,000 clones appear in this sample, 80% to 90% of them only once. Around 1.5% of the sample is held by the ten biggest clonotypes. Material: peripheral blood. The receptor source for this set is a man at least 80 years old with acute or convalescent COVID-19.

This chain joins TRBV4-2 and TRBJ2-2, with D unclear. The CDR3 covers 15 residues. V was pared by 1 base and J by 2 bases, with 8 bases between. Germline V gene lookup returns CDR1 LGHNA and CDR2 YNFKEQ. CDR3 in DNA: TGTGCCAGCAGCCAAGTGGGCCGAAACACCGGGGAGCTGTTTTTT. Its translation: CASSQVGRNTGELFF.

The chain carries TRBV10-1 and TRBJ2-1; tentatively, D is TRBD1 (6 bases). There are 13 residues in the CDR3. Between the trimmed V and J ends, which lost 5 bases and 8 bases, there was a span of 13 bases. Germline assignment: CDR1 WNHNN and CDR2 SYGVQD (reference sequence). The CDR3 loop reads CASSFTGLDEQFF. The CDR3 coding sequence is TGCGCCAGCAGTTTTACAGGGCTGGATGAGCAGTTCTTC.

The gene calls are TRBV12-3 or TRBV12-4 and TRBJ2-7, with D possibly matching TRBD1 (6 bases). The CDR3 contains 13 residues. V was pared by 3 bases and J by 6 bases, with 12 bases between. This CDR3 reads CASSFGTRGEQYF. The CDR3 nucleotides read TGTGCCAGCAGTTTCGGGACACGGGGCGAGCAGTACTTC.

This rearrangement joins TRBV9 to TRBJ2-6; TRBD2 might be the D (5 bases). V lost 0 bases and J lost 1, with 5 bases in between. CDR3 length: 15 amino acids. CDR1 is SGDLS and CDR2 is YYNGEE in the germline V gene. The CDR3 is CASSVGTSGANVLTF. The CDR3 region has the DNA TGTGCCAGCAGCGTAGGGACTTCTGGGGCCAACGTCCTGACTTTC.

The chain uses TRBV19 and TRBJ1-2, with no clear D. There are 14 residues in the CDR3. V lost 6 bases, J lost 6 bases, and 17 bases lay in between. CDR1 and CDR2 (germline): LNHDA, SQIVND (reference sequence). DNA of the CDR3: TGTGCCAGTAGAGGCAGGAATGTTGGTCATGGCTACACCTTC. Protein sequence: CASRGRNVGHGYTF. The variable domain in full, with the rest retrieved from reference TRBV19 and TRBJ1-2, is DGGITQSPKYLFRKEGQNVTLSCEQNLNHDAMYWYRQDPGQGLRLIYYSQIVNDFQKGDIAEGYSVSREKKESFPLTVTSAQKNPTAFYLCASRGRNVGHGYTFGSGTRLTVV.

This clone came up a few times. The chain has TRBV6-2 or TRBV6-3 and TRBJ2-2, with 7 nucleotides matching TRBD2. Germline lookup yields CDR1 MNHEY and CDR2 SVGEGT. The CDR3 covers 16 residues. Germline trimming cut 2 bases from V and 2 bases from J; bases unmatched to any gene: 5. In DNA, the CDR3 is TGTGCCAGCAGTTACGGGGCGGGAGCTAACACCGGGGAGCTGTTTTTT. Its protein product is CASSYGAGANTGELFF.

CDR3 residues: CASASGVNEQFF. The CDR3 region has the DNA TGTGCCAGTGCTAGCGGCGTCAATGAGCAGTTCTTC. The chain joins TRBV19 to TRBJ2-1, with TRBD2 matching 7 bases. The ends lost 8 bases at V and 6 bases at J; junction bases unmatched: 4. The CDR3 runs to 12 residues. Germline V gene data show CDR1 as LNHDA and CDR2 as SQIVND (reference sequence).

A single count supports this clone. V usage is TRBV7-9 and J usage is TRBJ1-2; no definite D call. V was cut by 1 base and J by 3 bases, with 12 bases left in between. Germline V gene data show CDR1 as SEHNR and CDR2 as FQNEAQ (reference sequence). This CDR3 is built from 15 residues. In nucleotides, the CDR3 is TGTGCCAGCAGCTTAGTGTGGCGGGGTGACTATGGCTACACCTTC. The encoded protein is CASSLVWRGDYGYTF.

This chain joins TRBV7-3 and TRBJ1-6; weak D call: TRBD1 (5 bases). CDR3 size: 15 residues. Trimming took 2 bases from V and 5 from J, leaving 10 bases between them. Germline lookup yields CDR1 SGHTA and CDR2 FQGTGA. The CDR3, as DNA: TGTGCCAGCAGCTTAGAGGGGAGGGATAATTCACCCCTCCACTTT. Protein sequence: CASSLEGRDNSPLHF.

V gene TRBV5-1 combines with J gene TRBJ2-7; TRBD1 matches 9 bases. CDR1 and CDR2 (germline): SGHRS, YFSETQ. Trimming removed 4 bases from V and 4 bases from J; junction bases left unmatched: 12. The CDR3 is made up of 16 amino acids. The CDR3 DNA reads TGCGCCAGCAGCCATGATCCACAGGGGGCCATATACGAGCAGTACTTC. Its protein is CASSHDPQGAIYEQYF.

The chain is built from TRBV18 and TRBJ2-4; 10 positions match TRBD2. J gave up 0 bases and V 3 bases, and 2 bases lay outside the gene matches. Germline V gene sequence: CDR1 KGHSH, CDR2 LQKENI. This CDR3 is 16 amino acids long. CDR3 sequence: CASSPPSGRAKNIQYF. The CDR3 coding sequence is TGTGCCAGCTCACCTCCTAGCGGGAGAGCCAAAAACATTCAGTACTTC.

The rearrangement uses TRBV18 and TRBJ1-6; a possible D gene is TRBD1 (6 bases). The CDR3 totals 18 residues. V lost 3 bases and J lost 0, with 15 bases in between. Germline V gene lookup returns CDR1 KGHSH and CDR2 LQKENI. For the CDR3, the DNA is TGTGCCAGCTCACCCTCCGGACAGTCGAGCTCCTATAATTCACCCCTCCACTTT. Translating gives CASSPSGQSSSYNSPLHF.

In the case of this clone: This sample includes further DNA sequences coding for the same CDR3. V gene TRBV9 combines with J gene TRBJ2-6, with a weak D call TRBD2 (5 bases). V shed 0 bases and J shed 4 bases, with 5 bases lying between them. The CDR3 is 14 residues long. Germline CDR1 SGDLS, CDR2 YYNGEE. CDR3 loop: CASSVASGANVLTF. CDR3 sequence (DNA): TGTGCCAGCAGCGTAGCTAGCGGGGCCAACGTCCTGACTTTC.

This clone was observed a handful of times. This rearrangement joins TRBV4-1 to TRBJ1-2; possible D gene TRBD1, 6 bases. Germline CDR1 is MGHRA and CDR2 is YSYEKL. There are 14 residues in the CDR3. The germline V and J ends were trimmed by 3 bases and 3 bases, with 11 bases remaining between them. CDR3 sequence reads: CASSQGGGDYGYTF. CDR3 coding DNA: TGCGCCAGCAGCCAGGGAGGGGGAGACTATGGCTACACCTTC.

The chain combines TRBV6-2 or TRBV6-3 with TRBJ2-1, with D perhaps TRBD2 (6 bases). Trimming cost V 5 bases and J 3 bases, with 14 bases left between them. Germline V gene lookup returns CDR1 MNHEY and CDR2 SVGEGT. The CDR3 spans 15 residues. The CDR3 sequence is CASSGAGTGYNEQFF. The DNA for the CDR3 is TGTGCCAGCAGTGGGGCGGGAACAGGCTACAATGAGCAGTTCTTC.

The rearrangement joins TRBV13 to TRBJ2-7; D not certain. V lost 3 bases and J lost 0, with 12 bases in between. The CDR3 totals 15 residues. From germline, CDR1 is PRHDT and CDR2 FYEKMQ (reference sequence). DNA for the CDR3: TGTGCCAGCAGCTTCTTGACAACCGGCTCCTACGAGCAGTACTTC. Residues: CASSFLTTGSYEQYF.

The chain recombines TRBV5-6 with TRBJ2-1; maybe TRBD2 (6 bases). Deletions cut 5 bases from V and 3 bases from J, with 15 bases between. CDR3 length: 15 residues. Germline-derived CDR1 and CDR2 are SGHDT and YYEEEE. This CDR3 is CASRILGDFYNEQFF. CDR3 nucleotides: TGTGCCAGCAGGATCTTAGGGGACTTCTACAATGAGCAGTTCTTC.

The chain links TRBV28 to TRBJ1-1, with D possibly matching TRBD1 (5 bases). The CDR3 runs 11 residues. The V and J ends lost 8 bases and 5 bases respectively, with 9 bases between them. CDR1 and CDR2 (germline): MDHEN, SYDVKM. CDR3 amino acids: CASLTGTEAFF. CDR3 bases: TGTGCCAGCCTAACAGGAACTGAAGCTTTCTTT.

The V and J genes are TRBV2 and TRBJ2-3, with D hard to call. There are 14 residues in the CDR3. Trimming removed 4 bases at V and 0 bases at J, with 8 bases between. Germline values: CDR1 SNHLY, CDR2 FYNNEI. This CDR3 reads CASSVLVSTDTQYF. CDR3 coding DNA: TGTGCCAGCAGTGTCCTAGTTAGCACAGATACGCAGTATTTT.

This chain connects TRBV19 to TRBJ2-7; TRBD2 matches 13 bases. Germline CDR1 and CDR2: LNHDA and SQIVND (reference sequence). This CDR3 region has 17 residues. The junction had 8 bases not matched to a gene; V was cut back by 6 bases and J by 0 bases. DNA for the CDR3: TGTGCCAGTAGAACAACCGGGACTAGCGGGACCTCCTACGAGCAGTACTTC. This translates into CASRTTGTSGTSYEQYF.

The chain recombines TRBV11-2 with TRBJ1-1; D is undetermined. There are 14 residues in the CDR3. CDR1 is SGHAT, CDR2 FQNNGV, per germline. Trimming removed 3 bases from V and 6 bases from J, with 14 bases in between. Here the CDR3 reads CASSFGGPSSEAFF. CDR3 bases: TGTGCCAGCAGCTTTGGCGGGCCTTCGTCTGAAGCTTTCTTT. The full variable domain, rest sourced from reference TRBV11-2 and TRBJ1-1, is EAGVAQSPRYKIIEKRQSVAFWCNPISGHATLYWYQQILGQGPKLLIQFQNNGVVDDSQLPKDRFSAERLKGVDSTLKIQPAKLEDSAVYLCASSFGGPSSEAFFGQGTRLTVV.

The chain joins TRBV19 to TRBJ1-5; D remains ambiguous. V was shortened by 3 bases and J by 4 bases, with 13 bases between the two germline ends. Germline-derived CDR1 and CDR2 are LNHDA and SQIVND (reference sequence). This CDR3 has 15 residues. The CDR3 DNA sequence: TGTGCCAGTAGTATCCCTGGGGAGAAGAATCAGCCCCAGCATTTT. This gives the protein CASSIPGEKNQPQHF.

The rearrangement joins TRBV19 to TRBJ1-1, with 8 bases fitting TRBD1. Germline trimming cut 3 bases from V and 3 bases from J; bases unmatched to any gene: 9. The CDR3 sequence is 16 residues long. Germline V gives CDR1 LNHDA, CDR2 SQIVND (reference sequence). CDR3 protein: CASSMGQAAFDTEAFF. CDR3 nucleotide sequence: TGTGCCAGTAGTATGGGACAGGCAGCTTTTGACACTGAAGCTTTCTTT.

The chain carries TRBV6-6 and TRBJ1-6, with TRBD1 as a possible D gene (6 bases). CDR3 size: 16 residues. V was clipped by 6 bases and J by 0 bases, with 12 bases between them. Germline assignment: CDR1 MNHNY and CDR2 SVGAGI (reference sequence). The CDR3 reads CASSRGSLSYNSPLHF. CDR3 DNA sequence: TGTGCCAGCAGCAGGGGCTCGCTCTCCTATAATTCACCCCTCCACTTT.